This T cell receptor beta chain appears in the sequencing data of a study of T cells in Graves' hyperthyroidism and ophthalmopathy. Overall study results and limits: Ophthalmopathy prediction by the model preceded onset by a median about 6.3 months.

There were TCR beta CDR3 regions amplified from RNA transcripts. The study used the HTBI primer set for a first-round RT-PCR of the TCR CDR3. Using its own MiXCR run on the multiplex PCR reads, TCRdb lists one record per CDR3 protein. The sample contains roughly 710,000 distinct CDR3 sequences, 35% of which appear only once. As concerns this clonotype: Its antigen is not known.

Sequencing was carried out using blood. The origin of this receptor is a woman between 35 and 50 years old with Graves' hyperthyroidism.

The CDR3 nucleotides read TGTGCCATCAGTGGAGCAGGGGGGAGTGGGGCCAACGTCCTGACTTTC. Residues: CAISGAGGSGANVLTF. The chain has TRBV10-3 and TRBJ2-6; maybe TRBD1 (7 bases). The germline CDR1 and CDR2 sequences are ENHRY and SYGVKD. The CDR3 covers 16 residues. Trimming removed 4 bases at V and 3 bases at J, with 13 bases between.